The 27 T cell receptor beta chains below all came from one sample that was sequenced in a study of control samples from healthy donors and cancer patients. Generated by immunoSEQ multiplex PCR, the TCRdb table keeps only in-frame clones and is missing some. The profile shows around 96,000 clones, 80% to 95% of them singletons. The sample comprised blood. Every receptor here comes from a man aged 18-30 years in good health.

V usage is TRBV13 and J usage is TRBJ1-4; 8 nucleotides match TRBD1. CDR1 is PRHDT and CDR2 is FYEKMQ in the germline V gene (reference sequence). J gave up 7 bases and V 5 bases, and 6 bases lay outside the gene matches. The CDR3 has 14 residues. CDR3 residues: CASSRQGWGEKLFF. The CDR3 DNA sequence: TGTGCCAGCAGCCGACAGGGGTGGGGTGAAAAACTGTTTTTT.

The rearrangement joins TRBV20-1 to TRBJ1-2; 7 nucleotides agree with TRBD1. The germline V gene has CDR1 DFQATT and CDR2 SNEGSKA (reference sequence). Trimming removed 3 bases from V and 6 bases from J; junction bases left unmatched: 16. The CDR3 is 16 amino acids. Written as DNA, the CDR3 is TGCAGTGCTAGTGGAATGCGTCGTGACAGGGAGGATGGCTACACCTTC. Amino acid sequence: CSASGMRRDREDGYTF.

This clone was found once. V usage is TRBV18 and J usage is TRBJ2-2; 7 nucleotides match TRBD1. V gave up 3 bases and J gave up 8 bases; unmatched junction bases: 15. The germline V gene has CDR1 KGHSH and CDR2 LQKENI. The CDR3 is 17 residues long. In nucleotides, the CDR3 is TGTGCCAGCTCACCCACAGACAGGGTTCCCTTTCGTGGGGAGCTGTTTTTT. This gives the protein CASSPTDRVPFRGELFF.

This rearrangement joins TRBV13 to TRBJ2-1; the match to TRBD2 covers 14 bases. The V segment lost 4 bases and the J segment 8 bases; nucleotides outside the gene matches: 19. The CDR3 is 20 amino acids. CDR1 is PRHDT and CDR2 is FYEKMQ in the germline V gene (reference sequence). CDR3 sequence reads: CASSSWTGVGLAGDQDEQFF. CDR3 sequence (DNA): TGTGCCAGCAGCTCATGGACAGGGGTGGGACTAGCGGGAGATCAGGATGAGCAGTTCTTC.

This chain links TRBV29-1 with TRBJ1-1; a weak D match, TRBD1 (6 bases). This CDR3 region has 13 residues. With 6 bases removed from V and 4 bases from J, the gap between germline ends came to 15 bases. The V gene's germline CDR1 is SQVTM and CDR2 ANQGSEA. The CDR3 loop is CSVAGDEGTEAFF. CDR3 bases: TGCAGCGTGGCAGGGGACGAGGGCACTGAAGCTTTCTTT.

The chain recombines TRBV23-1 with TRBJ1-1, with D perhaps TRBD1 (6 bases). TRBV23-1 is noted as an ORF with a role that remains uncertain. Trimming shortened V by 0 bases and J by 1 base, and 15 bases separated the two germline ends. This CDR3 is 17 amino acids long. In DNA form, the CDR3 reads TGCGCCAGCAGTCAATCGACCCCGGGACATGAGAACACTGAAGCTTTCTTT. Protein product: CASSQSTPGHENTEAFF.

As regards this clone: Relative to the germline gene, one junction end is altered; a read error may explain this. The rearrangement links TRBV10-3 to TRBJ2-7; no reliable D call. The CDR3 is made up of 11 amino acids. Looked up from germline, CDR1 is ENHRY and CDR2 is SYGVKD. CDR3 in DNA: TGTGCCGTCGGACCCCAGTACGCGCAGTACTTC. The encoded protein is CAVGPQYAQYF.

This clone came up a few times. The V gene is TRBV3-1 (or the pseudogene TRBV3-2), the J gene TRBJ2-7, with TRBD2 as a possible D gene (5 bases). The CDR3 covers 14 residues. Trimming left V 3 bases short and J 4 bases short, with 13 bases between. The germline CDR1 and CDR2 sequences are LGHDT and YNNKEL (reference sequence). The CDR3 nucleotides read TGTGCCAGCAGCCACTACGGGCCGGGATACGAGCAGTACTTC. This encodes CASSHYGPGYEQYF.

The V and J genes are TRBV5-6 and TRBJ1-1, with D possibly matching TRBD1 (5 bases). Germline V gives CDR1 SGHDT, CDR2 YYEEEE. V dropped 6 bases and J dropped 4 bases, with 19 bases sitting between them. The CDR3 is made up of 15 amino acids. Here the CDR3 reads CASIKAQGSGTEAFF. The CDR3 coding sequence is TGTGCCAGCATCAAGGCCCAGGGATCGGGCACTGAAGCTTTCTTT.

The J gene is TRBJ2-5, the V gene TRBV30; 9 bases align to TRBD1. The V and J ends lost 4 bases and 5 bases, in that order; junction bases with no gene match: 5. The CDR3 runs to 13 residues. Germline V gene data show CDR1 as GTSNPN and CDR2 as SVGIG (reference sequence). The DNA for the CDR3 is TGTGCCTGGACAGACAGGGGGTGGGAGACCCAGTACTTC. Residues: CAWTDRGWETQYF.

The genes are TRBV6-5 and TRBJ1-1; D possibly corresponds to TRBD1 (5 bases). Trimming removed 5 bases at V and 1 base at J, with 8 bases between. From germline, CDR1 is MNHEY and CDR2 SVGAGI. The CDR3 is 13 amino acids. CDR3 nucleotides: TGTGCCAGCAGTCCGACAGAGAACACTGAAGCTTTCTTT. Translating it yields CASSPTENTEAFF.

The rearrangement links TRBV7-3 to TRBJ2-1, with 8 bases identical to TRBD2. The V gene end was trimmed by 2 bases and the J gene end by 6 bases; junction bases not matched to a gene: 3. The CDR3 is made up of 14 amino acids. In germline, CDR1 is SGHTA, CDR2 FQGTGA. The chain's CDR3 is CASSLELAGNEQFF. The DNA for the CDR3 is TGTGCCAGCAGCTTAGAGCTAGCGGGCAATGAGCAGTTCTTC.

This chain uses TRBV4-1 with TRBJ1-4; weak D call: TRBD1 (5 bases). The CDR3 has 13 residues. The V end was cut by 1 base, the J end by 14 bases, with 14 bases between. The germline V gene has CDR1 MGHRA and CDR2 YSYEKL. The CDR3 protein is CASSQVPGEGLFF. The CDR3 coding sequence is TGCGCCAGCAGCCAAGTTCCGGGGGAGGGGCTGTTTTTT.

The CDR3, as DNA: TGTGCCAGCAGTTCTCCGACAGGGGGCGTTAGCACTGAAGCTTTCTTT. Its protein is CASSSPTGGVSTEAFF. The chain carries TRBV27 and TRBJ1-1, with 10 bases that match TRBD1. V dropped 4 bases and J dropped 4; count of bases not matched to a gene: 9. The CDR3 is 16 residues long. CDR1 and CDR2 from the germline V gene are MNHEY and SMNVEV (reference sequence).

V gene TRBV27 combines with J gene TRBJ1-5, with D uncertain. This CDR3 spans 14 amino acids. The ends were cut back, 6 bases at V and 8 bases at J, with 17 bases in the middle. Per the germline V gene, CDR1 is MNHEY and CDR2 is SMNVEV (reference sequence). The chain's CDR3 is CASSTDPIREPQHF. For the CDR3, the DNA is TGTGCCAGCAGCACGGATCCTATTAGGGAGCCCCAGCATTTT.

The chain combines TRBV6-2 or TRBV6-3 with TRBJ2-4, with 9 bases that match TRBD2. The CDR3 length is 20 residues. Germline-derived CDR1 and CDR2 are MNHEY and SVGEGT. The V gene end was trimmed by 0 bases and the J gene end by 3 bases; junction bases not matched to a gene: 15. The CDR3 spells CASSYSIASGTDLNKNIQYF. As DNA, the CDR3 is TGTGCCAGCAGTTACTCGATAGCTAGCGGGACGGACCTTAACAAAAACATTCAGTACTTC.

The V call is TRBV13, the J call TRBJ1-1, with 7 positions matching TRBD1. The CDR3 covers 15 residues. Germline V gene sequence: CDR1 PRHDT, CDR2 FYEKMQ (reference sequence). The ends lost 5 bases at V and 6 bases at J; junction bases unmatched: 12. CDR3 sequence: CASSPTSRDSPEAFF. CDR3 nucleotides: TGTGCCAGCAGCCCCACCAGCCGGGACAGCCCTGAAGCTTTCTTT.

This chain joins TRBV2 and TRBJ1-1; D might be TRBD1 (5 bases). This CDR3 has 13 residues. Germline V lookup: CDR1 SNHLY, CDR2 FYNNEI. V lost 7 bases, J lost 1 base, and 10 bases lay in between. CDR3: CASTRGWNTEAFF. Written as DNA, the CDR3 is TGTGCCAGCACCCGGGGCTGGAACACTGAAGCTTTCTTT.

The V and J genes are TRBV7-9 and TRBJ2-5, with D possibly matching TRBD1 (6 bases). Germline V lookup: CDR1 SEHNR, CDR2 FQNEAQ (reference sequence). The ends were cut back, 11 bases at V and 5 bases at J, with 12 bases in the middle. The CDR3 runs 11 residues. The CDR3 region has the DNA TGTGCCGGGGGAAGGGGGGAGACCCAGTACTTC. This encodes CAGGRGETQYF.

The chain joins TRBV5-4 to TRBJ2-3; 11 bases map to TRBD2. V lost 4 bases to trimming and J lost 5 bases; unmatched junction nucleotides: 3. The CDR3 sequence is 14 residues long. Per the germline V gene, CDR1 is SGHNT and CDR2 is YYREEE (reference sequence). The CDR3 protein is CASSRGLAGDTQYF. CDR3 coding DNA: TGTGCCAGCAGCCGCGGACTAGCGGGAGATACGCAGTATTTT.

The CDR3 is CASRPMTENPYEQYF. CDR3 DNA: TGTGCCAGCAGGCCGATGACAGAGAACCCCTACGAGCAGTACTTC. The chain employs TRBV27 and TRBJ2-7; D may be TRBD1 (5 bases). V was shortened by 6 bases and J by 2 bases, with 17 bases between the two germline ends. In germline, CDR1 is MNHEY, CDR2 SMNVEV (reference sequence). This CDR3 contains 15 residues.

The J gene is TRBJ2-2, the V gene TRBV30, with D hard to call. The CDR3 covers 15 residues. V was pared by 0 bases and J by 1 base, with 9 bases between. Germline loops: CDR1 GTSNPN, CDR2 SVGIG (reference sequence). The chain's CDR3 is CAWSVSAGNTGELFF. DNA for the CDR3: TGTGCCTGGAGTGTATCGGCCGGGAACACCGGGGAGCTGTTTTTT.

CDR3 sequence reads: CASSVGAGRATNEKLFF. CDR3 DNA: TGTGCCAGCAGCGTAGGAGCGGGGAGGGCAACTAATGAAAAACTGTTTTTT. The gene calls are TRBV9 and TRBJ1-4; D ambiguous. CDR1 is SGDLS, CDR2 YYNGEE, per germline. V was pared by 0 bases and J by 0 bases, with 12 bases between. CDR3 length: 17 amino acids.

The rearrangement links TRBV4-1 to TRBJ1-4; possibly TRBD1 for D (5 bases). From germline, CDR1 is MGHRA and CDR2 YSYEKL. CDR3 size: 17 residues. V lost 4 bases and J 8 bases, leaving 23 bases between the germline ends. The DNA for the CDR3 is TGCGCCAGCAGCCGACAAGGAGCGACGGGGCGTGTGGAAAAACTGTTTTTT. It specifies CASSRQGATGRVEKLFF.

This clone was counted between two and nine times. The chain joins TRBV25-1 to TRBJ1-4, with D perhaps TRBD1 (5 bases). V was shortened by 1 base and J by 4 bases, with 13 bases between the two germline ends. CDR1 and CDR2 (germline): MGHDK, SYGVNS. CDR3 length: 16 amino acids. In DNA, the CDR3 is TGTGCCAGCAGTGAATTAGGCAGGGATGATAATGAAAAACTGTTTTTT. Its translation is CASSELGRDDNEKLFF. The variable domain in full, completed from reference TRBV25-1 and TRBJ1-4, reads EADIYQTPRYLVIGTGKKITLECSQTMGHDKMYWYQQDPGMELHLIHYSYGVNSTEKGDLSSESTVSRIRTEHFPLTLESARPSHTSQYLCASSELGRDDNEKLFFGSGTQLSVL.

This chain joins TRBV7-2 and TRBJ1-2; TRBD1 is a possible D gene (6 bases). V gave up 1 base and J gave up 8 bases, with 8 bases separating them. Germline CDR1 reads SGHTA; CDR2 reads FQGNSA. CDR3 length: 12 residues. The CDR3 nucleotides are TGTGCCAGCAGCTTAGTGGGGGGCGGCTACACCTTC. Its protein is CASSLVGGGYTF.

J is TRBJ2-3 and V is TRBV6-2 or TRBV6-3, with 8 bases aligning to TRBD2. V lost 6 bases and J lost 0; bases outside the gene matches: 5. The germline gives CDR1 MNHEY, CDR2 SVGEGT. The CDR3 spans 15 residues. CDR3 in amino acids: CASSDSGTSTDTQYF. The CDR3 DNA reads TGTGCCAGCAGCGATAGCGGGACTAGCACAGATACGCAGTATTTT.